This TCR beta chain was sequenced for a study of shared clonotypes between healthy human individuals. Assay used: immunoSEQ multiplex PCR; TCRdb lists only in-frame clones, some missing. The sample lists about 1 million clones, approximately 70% occurring once. Input material: memory CD4+ T cells sorted from blood. Sample subset: CD45RA-negative fraction. This clonotype originated in a man younger than 35 in good health.

CDR3 sequence reads: CASSPLYGSTDTQYF. In nucleotides, the CDR3 is TGTGCCAGCAGCCCCCTCTATGGAAGCACAGATACGCAGTATTTT. The chain links TRBV28 to TRBJ2-3; D remains ambiguous. The CDR3 totals 15 residues. Germline lookup yields CDR1 MDHEN and CDR2 SYDVKM. With 6 bases removed from V and 0 bases from J, the gap between germline ends came to 13 bases.